Listed here are 30 T cell receptor beta chains from one sample, sequenced in a study of CD8+CD57+ T cells in acquired aplastic anemia. Those patients picked for sequencing had displayed CD8+CD57+ cell expansion on flow cytometry. The TCR beta profiling, which covered VDJ combination and CDR3 sequence, was carried out using genomic DNA as the template. TCRdb re-derived calls from the reads in MiXCR, one entry per CDR3 protein. The sample holds about 150,000 distinct CDR3 sequences, less than 50% seen once. What was sequenced was sorted CD4+, CD8+, or CD8+CD57+ T cells (not recorded which) from PBMCs. The receptor source for this set is a human donor with aplastic anemia.

The rearrangement links TRBV10-3 to TRBJ1-5, with no clear D. Germline CDR1 ENHRY, CDR2 SYGVKD. V lost 3 bases and J lost 11, with 14 bases in between. The CDR3 extends over 13 amino acids. The CDR3 here is CAISDPTREAQHF. The CDR3 bases are TGTGCCATCAGTGATCCGACCCGTGAGGCCCAGCATTTT.

There are many counts of this clonotype. The CDR3 DNA reads as TGTGCCAGCAGCTCCTATCGAACGGGGGCCGACTACGAGCAGTACTTC. This encodes CASSSYRTGADYEQYF. The chain links TRBV5-4 to TRBJ2-7, with D possibly called TRBD1 or TRBD2 (6 bases each). V was clipped by 3 bases and J by 3 bases, with 19 bases between them. The V gene's germline CDR1 is SGHNT and CDR2 YYREEE (reference sequence). This CDR3 spans 16 amino acids.

V and J are TRBV19 and TRBJ1-2; D not certain. The CDR3 sequence is 12 residues long. Per the germline V gene, CDR1 is LNHDA and CDR2 is SQIVND (reference sequence). V was shortened by 2 bases and J by 7 bases, with 8 bases between the two germline ends. CDR3 protein: CASSIRQAGYTF. CDR3 sequence (DNA): TGTGCCAGTAGTATACGGCAGGCTGGCTACACCTTC. The full variable domain, completed using reference TRBV19 and TRBJ1-2, is DGGITQSPKYLFRKEGQNVTLSCEQNLNHDAMYWYRQDPGQGLRLIYYSQIVNDFQKGDIAEGYSVSREKKESFPLTVTSAQKNPTAFYLCASSIRQAGYTFGSGTRLTVV.

This clonotype was counted ten times or more. The CDR3 here is CASSEGFGSTSYEQYV. In DNA form, the CDR3 reads TGTGCCAGCAGTGAAGGTTTTGGTAGCACCTCCTACGAGCAGTACGTC. This chain uses TRBV6-1 with TRBJ2-7; D is unclear. The V end was cut by 1 base, the J end by 0 bases, with 13 bases between. Germline lookup yields CDR1 MNHNS and CDR2 SASEGT. The CDR3 totals 16 residues.

This rearrangement joins TRBV19 to TRBJ1-2; D unresolved. Looked up from germline, CDR1 is LNHDA and CDR2 is SQIVND (reference sequence). The CDR3 consists of 14 residues. Trimming removed 1 base at V and 7 bases at J, with 13 bases between. CDR3 DNA sequence: TGTGCCAGTAGTATAGTCAGGACCCATGCTGGCTACACCTTC. Translating it yields CASSIVRTHAGYTF.

This clonotype was detected ten times or more. The chain uses TRBV27 and TRBJ2-6; no clear D gene. This CDR3 spans 14 amino acids. CDR1 MNHEY and CDR2 SMNVEV come from the germline V gene (reference sequence). V was trimmed by 5 bases and J by 2 bases, leaving 7 bases between them. The CDR3 DNA reads TGTGCCAGCAGTATTTACCCTGGGGCCAACGTCCTGACTTTC. The encoded protein is CASSIYPGANVLTF.

This clonotype was observed a few times. The chain has TRBV27 and TRBJ2-3; unclear D gene. V was clipped by 2 bases and J by 2 bases, with 8 bases between them. Germline assignment: CDR1 MNHEY and CDR2 SMNVEV (reference sequence). The CDR3 consists of 14 residues. CDR3 nucleotide sequence: TGTGCCAGCAGTTTAAGATTAGACACAGATACGCAGTATTTT. Translated, it gives CASSLRLDTDTQYF.

In this sample, this clonotype turned up a few times. The chain carries TRBV11-1 and TRBJ2-7; 7 bases are a match to TRBD1. The CDR3 has 16 residues. The V and J ends lost 4 bases and 2 bases, in that order; junction bases with no gene match: 11. Germline V gene sequence: CDR1 SGHAT, CDR2 FQDESV (reference sequence). CDR3 DNA sequence: TGTGCCAGCAGCTCAACAGACAGGGAATTCACCTACGAGCAGTACTTC. This encodes CASSSTDREFTYEQYF.

This clonotype has a count of ten or more. The chain combines TRBV11-3 with TRBJ2-7, with D maybe TRBD2 (6 bases). Germline-derived CDR1 and CDR2 are SGHNT and YENEEA. The CDR3 sequence is 15 residues long. Trimming shortened V by 5 bases and J by 1 base, and 15 bases separated the two germline ends. The CDR3 region is CASSKGRDWSYEQYV. The CDR3 coding sequence is TGTGCCAGCAGCAAGGGGCGGGACTGGTCCTACGAGCAGTACGTC.

This clonotype was recorded at least ten times. CDR3 DNA sequence: TGTGCCAGCAGTGTGGCGGGAGATGATGAGCAGTTCTTC. Translation gives CASSVAGDDEQFF. This rearrangement joins TRBV25-1 to TRBJ2-1, with 7 bases fitting TRBD2. Germline CDR1 MGHDK, CDR2 SYGVNS. Germline trimming cut 4 bases from V and 8 bases from J; bases unmatched to any gene: 5. The CDR3 runs to 13 residues.

This clonotype was picked up many times. The chain carries TRBV4-3 and TRBJ1-2; no clear D. V was trimmed by 0 bases and J by 8 bases, leaving 13 bases between them. The CDR3 runs 14 residues. The germline CDR1 and CDR2 sequences are LGHNA and YSLEER. CDR3 region: CASSQEAAREGYTF. CDR3 in DNA: TGCGCCAGCAGCCAAGAGGCAGCCCGCGAAGGCTACACCTTC.

The CDR3 DNA is TGTGCCAGCTCACCACAGACAAATCCCTCGGCAGGCTATGGCTACACCTTC. It translates to CASSPQTNPSAGYGYTF. The chain is built from TRBV18 and TRBJ1-2; D is unclear. The CDR3 contains 17 residues. V was cut by 1 base and J by 4 bases, with 19 bases left in between. Per the germline V gene, CDR1 is KGHSH and CDR2 is LQKENI.

This clonotype was observed at least ten times. This chain links TRBV4-2 with TRBJ1-2; TRBD1 matches 7 bases. Looked up from germline, CDR1 is LGHNA and CDR2 is YNFKEQ. The CDR3 covers 16 residues. V shed 1 base and J 1 base; nucleotides not matched to a gene: 6. CDR3 loop: CASSQVTGTNNYGYTF. The DNA for the CDR3 is TGTGCCAGCAGCCAAGTGACAGGGACGAATAACTATGGCTACACCTTC.

This clonotype was observed at least ten times. This chain connects TRBV18 to TRBJ2-3, with 9 bases identical to TRBD1. This CDR3 contains 15 residues. The ends lost 0 bases at V and 6 bases at J; junction bases unmatched: 4. The germline gives CDR1 KGHSH, CDR2 LQKENI. The CDR3 protein is CASSPPQGARDTQYF. CDR3 DNA sequence: TGTGCCAGCTCACCACCACAGGGGGCGCGGGATACGCAGTATTTT.

The gene calls are TRBV11-3 and TRBJ2-5; D is unclear. CDR1 is SGHNT and CDR2 is YENEEA in the germline V gene. V was trimmed by 2 bases and J by 2 bases, leaving 12 bases between them. The CDR3 sequence is 15 residues long. CDR3 amino acids: CASSLIQLSQETQYF. In DNA form, the CDR3 reads TGTGCCAGCAGCTTAATACAGCTTTCTCAAGAGACCCAGTACTTC.

This clonotype was seen ten or more times. V and J are TRBV7-9 and TRBJ1-1; 7 positions agree with TRBD1. Trimming took 5 bases from V and 4 from J; bases not matched to a gene: 10. CDR3 length: 15 residues. Germline V gives CDR1 SEHNR, CDR2 FQNEAQ (reference sequence). In nucleotides, the CDR3 is TGTGCCAGCAGCCTAAGGTATGACAGGGTCACTGAAGCTTTCTTT. Its translation: CASSLRYDRVTEAFF.

This clonotype came up once. CDR3 sequence (DNA): TGTGCCAGCAGACAGGGAATTGGAACCTTC. Translated: CASRQGIGTF. The rearrangement joins TRBV7-2 to TRBJ1-2, with D perhaps matching TRBD1 (6 bases). CDR3 length: 10 residues. V shed 6 bases and J shed 14 bases, with 13 bases lying between them. Germline-derived CDR1 and CDR2 are SGHTA and FQGNSA.

The chain carries TRBV15 and TRBJ2-3; D remains ambiguous. This CDR3 is built from 13 residues. Germline assignment: CDR1 LNHNV and CDR2 YYDKDF (reference sequence). Trimming removed 3 bases from V and 11 bases from J, with 15 bases in between. The CDR3 DNA sequence: TGTGCCACCAGCAGGGCGGTGGCCAATGAGCAGTATTTT. This gives the protein CATSRAVANEQYF.

This clonotype has only a few counts. The chain is built from TRBV25-1 and TRBJ1-1; no clear D gene. The germline V and J ends were trimmed by 5 bases and 1 base, with 11 bases remaining between them. This CDR3 has 14 residues. Germline assignment: CDR1 MGHDK and CDR2 SYGVNS. The CDR3 is CASSTTTRNTEAFF. The CDR3 DNA follows: TGTGCCAGCAGTACGACCACCCGGAACACTGAAGCTTTCTTT.

In its sample, this clonotype was seen many times. Written as DNA, the CDR3 is TGCAGCGCCATAGCGATTACATCCTACAATGAGCAGTTCTTC. Protein sequence: CSAIAITSYNEQFF. This sequence joins TRBV29-1 and TRBJ2-1; tentatively, D is TRBD2 (5 bases). The CDR3 has 14 residues. The germline gives CDR1 SQVTM, CDR2 ANQGSEA. V was pared by 7 bases and J by 1 base, with 14 bases between.

In its sample, this clonotype was seen many times. The chain recombines TRBV28 with TRBJ1-1; D is uncertain. Germline V gene data show CDR1 as MDHEN and CDR2 as SYDVKM. The CDR3 consists of 14 residues. Trimming took 5 bases from V and 1 from J, leaving 11 bases between them. This chain's CDR3 is CASSMGGSNTEAFF. The CDR3 DNA is TGTGCCAGCAGTATGGGAGGGTCGAACACTGAAGCTTTCTTT.

As regards this clonotype: Being one base from a much bigger clone, this may be a read error. The chain uses TRBV6-4 and TRBJ2-3, with 13 positions matching TRBD2. V lost 6 bases to trimming and J lost 8 bases; unmatched junction nucleotides: 8. The V gene's germline CDR1 is MRHNA and CDR2 SNTAGT. The CDR3 extends over 15 amino acids. In nucleotides, the CDR3 is TGTGCCAGCAGCCCTACTAGCGGGGGGGCAGGTACGCAGTATTTT. Its translation is CASSPTSGGAGTQYF.

The sample holds many counts of this clonotype. CDR3 sequence (DNA): TGTGCCACCAGTGATCTTCCCGGGACAGGGGATGTGGTGACTGAAGCTTTCTTT. Its protein product is CATSDLPGTGDVVTEAFF. The V call is TRBV24-1, the J call TRBJ1-1, with TRBD1 matching over 10 bases. Germline trimming cut 3 bases from V and 5 bases from J; bases unmatched to any gene: 14. Germline CDR1 is KGHDR and CDR2 is SFDVKD. There are 18 residues in the CDR3.

This clonotype occurred a few times. This chain joins TRBV25-1 and TRBJ2-7; either TRBD1 or TRBD2 may supply D (6 bases each). Germline loops: CDR1 MGHDK, CDR2 SYGVNS. Trimming took 0 bases from V and 3 from J, leaving 15 bases between them. The CDR3 is 16 residues long. The CDR3 spells CASSEYAGGAIYEQYF. The DNA for the CDR3 is TGTGCCAGCAGTGAATATGCCGGGGGCGCGATCTACGAGCAGTACTTC.

This clonotype has just one count. The chain employs TRBV19 and TRBJ1-3; D is ambiguous. CDR3 length: 14 residues. Trimming pared 3 bases from V and 0 bases from J, leaving 6 bases between. The germline gives CDR1 LNHDA, CDR2 SQIVND (reference sequence). This CDR3 is CASSMWDSGNTIYF. CDR3 sequence (DNA): TGTGCCAGTAGTATGTGGGACTCTGGAAACACCATATATTTT.

This clonotype has at least ten counts. The J gene is TRBJ2-3, the V gene TRBV4-3; 7 bases align to TRBD2. J gave up 10 bases and V 0 bases, and 16 bases lay outside the gene matches. Germline assignment: CDR1 LGHNA and CDR2 YSLEER. This CDR3 has 17 amino acids. The CDR3 region is CASSQDNGGGSARPQYF. CDR3 DNA sequence: TGCGCCAGCAGCCAAGATAATGGCGGGGGATCGGCCCGACCGCAGTATTTT.

Only a few counts were recorded for this clonotype. The chain uses TRBV7-9 and TRBJ1-4; 7 bases line up with TRBD1. The CDR3 is made up of 14 amino acids. Germline CDR1 reads SEHNR; CDR2 reads FQNEAQ (reference sequence). V shed 5 bases, J shed 3 bases, and the junction held 3 bases outside the gene matches. The CDR3 reads CASSPGQPNEKLFF. Written as DNA, the CDR3 is TGTGCCAGCAGCCCGGGACAGCCTAATGAAAAACTGTTTTTT.

V gene TRBV24-1 combines with J gene TRBJ2-1; D perhaps matches TRBD1 (5 bases). Per the germline V gene, CDR1 is KGHDR and CDR2 is SFDVKD. Trimming pared 5 bases from V and 1 base from J, leaving 11 bases between. This CDR3 is 15 amino acids long. The chain's CDR3 is CATSGSGFSYNEQFF. The DNA for the CDR3 is TGTGCCACCAGTGGGTCAGGGTTTTCCTACAATGAGCAGTTCTTC.

This clonotype was recorded at least ten times. The rearrangement uses TRBV6-1 and TRBJ1-5; unclear D gene. Per germline, CDR1 MNHNS and CDR2 SASEGT. V lost 5 bases, J lost 1 base, and 9 bases lay in between. This CDR3 has 14 amino acids. In nucleotides, the CDR3 is TGTGCCAGCAGTCCTCTCGGAAGCAATCAGCCCCAGCATTTT. It is translated as CASSPLGSNQPQHF.

Comment on this clonotype: The junction and the germline gene differ at one end; a read error may be behind it. This chain uses TRBV2 with TRBJ1-4; no firm D call. The CDR3 runs 12 residues. The germline V gene encodes CDR1 SNHLY and CDR2 FYNNEI. The CDR3 protein is CASNRLNEKLFF. The CDR3 DNA follows: TGTGCTAGCAATAGGTTAAATGAAAAACTGTTTTTT.